This T cell receptor (beta chain) comes out of a study of cytotoxic CD8 clonotypes in ibrutinib-treated CLL. Study observations and caveats: Exceeding age-matched healthy donors, baseline clonality also tracked the counts of circulating CD8+ T cells. Sampling time points were not equivalent between sustained-remission and progressing patients. There were few public clonotypes, and on treatment they contracted or stayed stable.

Concerning this clone: Its antigen is not identified.

Profiled with immunoSEQ multiplex PCR; TCRdb holds only in-frame clones, not every one. The sample consists of around 310,000 clones, 80% of them appearing once. From cryopreserved PBMCs came around 2 micrograms of genomic DNA used for TCR beta libraries. This CDR3 has 15 residues. Losses at the gene ends were 2 bases for V and 4 bases for J; bases not matched to a gene: 9. Germline V CDR1 and CDR2: SGHNT, YYREEE (reference sequence). The rearrangement links TRBV5-4 to TRBJ2-7, with 7 nucleotides matching TRBD2. This clonotype was obtained from a human donor with chronic lymphocytic leukemia. The source material was PBMCs, sampled before ibrutinib treatment. CDR3 in amino acids: CASSFPKRGPYEQYF. The CDR3 bases are TGTGCCAGCAGCTTTCCGAAGCGGGGCCCTTACGAGCAGTACTTC.